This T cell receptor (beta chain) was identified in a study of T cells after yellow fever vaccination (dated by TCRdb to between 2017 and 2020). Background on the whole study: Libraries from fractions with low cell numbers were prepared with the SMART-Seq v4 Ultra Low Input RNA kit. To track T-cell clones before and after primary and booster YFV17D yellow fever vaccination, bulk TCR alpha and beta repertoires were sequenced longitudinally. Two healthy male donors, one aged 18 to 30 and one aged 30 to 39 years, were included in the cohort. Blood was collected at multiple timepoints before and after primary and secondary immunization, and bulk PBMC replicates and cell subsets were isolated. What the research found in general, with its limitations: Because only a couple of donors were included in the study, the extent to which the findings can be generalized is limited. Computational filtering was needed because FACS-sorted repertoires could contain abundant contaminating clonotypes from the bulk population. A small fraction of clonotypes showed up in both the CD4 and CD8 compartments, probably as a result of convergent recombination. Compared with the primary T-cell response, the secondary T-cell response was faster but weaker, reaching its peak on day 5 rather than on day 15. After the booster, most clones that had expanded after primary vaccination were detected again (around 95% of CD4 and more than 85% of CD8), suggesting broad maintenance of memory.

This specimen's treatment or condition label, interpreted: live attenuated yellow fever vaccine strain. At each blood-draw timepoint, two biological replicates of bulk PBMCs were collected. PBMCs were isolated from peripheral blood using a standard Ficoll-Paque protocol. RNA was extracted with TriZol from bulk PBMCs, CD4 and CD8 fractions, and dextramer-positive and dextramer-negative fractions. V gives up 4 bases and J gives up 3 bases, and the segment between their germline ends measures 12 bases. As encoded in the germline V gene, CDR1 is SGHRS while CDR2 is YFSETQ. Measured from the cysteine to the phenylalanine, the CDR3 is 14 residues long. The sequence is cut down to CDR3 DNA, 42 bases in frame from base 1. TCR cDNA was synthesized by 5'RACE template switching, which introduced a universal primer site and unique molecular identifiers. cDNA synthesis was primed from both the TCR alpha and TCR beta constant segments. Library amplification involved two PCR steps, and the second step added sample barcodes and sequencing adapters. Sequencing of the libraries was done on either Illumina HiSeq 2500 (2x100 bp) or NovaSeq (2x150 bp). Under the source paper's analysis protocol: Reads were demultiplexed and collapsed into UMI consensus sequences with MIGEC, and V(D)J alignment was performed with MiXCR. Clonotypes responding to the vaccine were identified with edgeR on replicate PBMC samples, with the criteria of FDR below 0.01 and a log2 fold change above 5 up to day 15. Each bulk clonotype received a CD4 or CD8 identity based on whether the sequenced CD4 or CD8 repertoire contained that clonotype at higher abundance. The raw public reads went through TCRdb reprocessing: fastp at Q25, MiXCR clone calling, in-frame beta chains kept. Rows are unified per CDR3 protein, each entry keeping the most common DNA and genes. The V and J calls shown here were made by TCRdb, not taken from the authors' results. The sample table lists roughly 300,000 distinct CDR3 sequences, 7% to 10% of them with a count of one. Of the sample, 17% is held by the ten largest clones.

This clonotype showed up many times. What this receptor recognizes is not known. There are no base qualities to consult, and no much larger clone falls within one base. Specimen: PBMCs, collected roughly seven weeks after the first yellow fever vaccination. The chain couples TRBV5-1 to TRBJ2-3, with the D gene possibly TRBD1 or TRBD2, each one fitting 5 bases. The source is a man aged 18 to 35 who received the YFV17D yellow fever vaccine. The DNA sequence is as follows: TGCGCCAGCAGCCCCCGAGGGGTGACAGATACGCAGTATTTT. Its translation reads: CASSPRGVTDTQYF. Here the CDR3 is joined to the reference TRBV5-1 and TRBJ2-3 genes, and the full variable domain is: KAGVTQTPRYLIKTRGQQVTLSCSPISGHRSVSWYQQTPGQGLQFLFEYFSETQRNKGNFPGRFSGRQFSNSRSEMNVSTLELGDSALYLCASSPRGVTDTQYFGPGTRLTVL.